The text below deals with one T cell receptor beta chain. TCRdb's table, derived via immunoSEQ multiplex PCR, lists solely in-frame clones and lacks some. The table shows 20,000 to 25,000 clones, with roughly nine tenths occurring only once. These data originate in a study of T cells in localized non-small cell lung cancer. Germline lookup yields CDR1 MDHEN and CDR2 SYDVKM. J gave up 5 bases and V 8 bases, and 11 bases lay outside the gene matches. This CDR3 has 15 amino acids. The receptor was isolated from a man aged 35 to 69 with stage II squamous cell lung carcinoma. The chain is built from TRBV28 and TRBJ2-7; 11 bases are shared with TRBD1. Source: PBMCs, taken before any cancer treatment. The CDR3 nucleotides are TGTGCCAGCTGCCCCGGGACAGGGGGATCCGACGAGCAGTACTTC. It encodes CASCPGTGGSDEQYF.